This record looks at one T cell receptor beta chain sequence and its context. V was pared by 6 bases and J by 4 bases, with 10 bases between. The CDR3 totals 13 residues. From germline, CDR1 is MNHEY and CDR2 SMNVEV (reference sequence). This sample was taken from a study of control samples from healthy donors and cancer patients. The table came from immunoSEQ multiplex PCR; TCRdb's copy has only in-frame clones and leaves some out. The sample holds tens of thousands of clones, 89% seen once. The chain is built from TRBV27 and TRBJ1-5; unclear D gene. The sample consisted of PBMCs. This sequence originates from a woman in her forties or fifties with colorectal cancer. The CDR3 coding sequence is TGTGCCAGCAGCCTTAACAAGAATCAGCCCCAGCATTTT. It yields the protein CASSLNKNQPQHF.